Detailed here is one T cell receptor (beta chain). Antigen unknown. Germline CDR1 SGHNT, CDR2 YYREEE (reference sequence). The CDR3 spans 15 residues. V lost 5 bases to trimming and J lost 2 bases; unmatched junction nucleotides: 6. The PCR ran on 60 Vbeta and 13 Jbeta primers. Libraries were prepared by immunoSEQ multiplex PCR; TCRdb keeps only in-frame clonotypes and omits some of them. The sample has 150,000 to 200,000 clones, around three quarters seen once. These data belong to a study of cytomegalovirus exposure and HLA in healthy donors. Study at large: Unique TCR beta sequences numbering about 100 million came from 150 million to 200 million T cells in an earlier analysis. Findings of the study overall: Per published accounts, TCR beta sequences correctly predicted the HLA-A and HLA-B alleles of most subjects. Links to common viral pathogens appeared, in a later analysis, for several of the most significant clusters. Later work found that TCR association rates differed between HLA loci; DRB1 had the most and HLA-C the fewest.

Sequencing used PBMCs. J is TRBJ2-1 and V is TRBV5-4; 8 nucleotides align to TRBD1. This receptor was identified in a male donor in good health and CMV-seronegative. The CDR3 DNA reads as TGTGCCAGCAGTCGAGGACAGGGCACCTACAATGAGCAGTTCTTC. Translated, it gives CASSRGQGTYNEQFF.